This passage covers 14 T cell receptor beta chains from one sample sequenced in a study of chemoradiotherapy in HPV16-positive cancers. Here immunoSEQ multiplex PCR was the method, and the copy in TCRdb shows in-frame clones only, minus some. The sample holds about 21,000 clones, 70% to 90% seen once. Sample: blood, taken from a patient who underwent chemoradiotherapy. These receptors all stem from a human donor with HPV-associated anogenital cancer.

The chain is built from TRBV6-6 and TRBJ1-1, with D maybe TRBD1 (5 bases). Trimming stripped 2 bases from V and 5 bases from J, with 12 bases between. This CDR3 comprises 14 residues. Per the germline V gene, CDR1 is MNHNY and CDR2 is SVGAGI (reference sequence). The CDR3 DNA reads TGTGCCAGCAGTTACCGGGGGGAGAAAACTGAAGCTTTCTTT. This gives the protein CASSYRGEKTEAFF.

The CDR3 reads CASATGADTQYF. In nucleotides, the CDR3 is TGTGCCTCGGCGACGGGGGCAGATACGCAGTATTTT. The chain links TRBV6-1 to TRBJ2-3; weak D call: TRBD2 (6 bases). V dropped 11 bases and J dropped 4 bases, with 13 bases sitting between them. CDR3 length equals 12 residues. Germline V gene lookup returns CDR1 MNHNS and CDR2 SASEGT.

The chain joins TRBV5-6 to TRBJ2-1, with D possibly TRBD2 on 5 matching bases. CDR1 and CDR2 (germline): SGHDT, YYEEEE. The CDR3 loop spans 15 amino acids. The V and J ends lost 0 bases and 4 bases respectively, with 11 bases between them. The CDR3 reads CASSLGDREYNEQFF. The CDR3 DNA reads as TGTGCCAGCAGCTTGGGTGACCGGGAATACAATGAGCAGTTCTTC.

J is TRBJ2-7 and V is TRBV5-4; TRBD1 aligns across 7 bases. The CDR3 contains 15 residues. The J segment lost 3 bases and the V segment lost 0 bases, leaving 6 bases of the junction unmatched. Germline V gene data show CDR1 as SGHNT and CDR2 as YYREEE (reference sequence). The CDR3, as DNA: TGTGCCAGCAGCTTGGGACAGGGAACAGGCTACGAGCAGTACTTC. It codes for CASSLGQGTGYEQYF.

V is TRBV19 and J is TRBJ2-7; no clear D. V shed 5 bases and J shed 6 bases, with 14 bases lying between them. This CDR3 is 13 amino acids long. Germline V lookup: CDR1 LNHDA, CDR2 SQIVND (reference sequence). Written as DNA, the CDR3 is TGTGCCAGTAGTCTCTTAGAAAAAGGCGAGCAGTACTTC. Translating it yields CASSLLEKGEQYF.

This clone was found a few times. The chain joins TRBV2 to TRBJ2-7, with D perhaps matching TRBD1 (6 bases). Looked up from germline, CDR1 is SNHLY and CDR2 is FYNNEI. V was cut by 2 bases and J by 2 bases, with 13 bases left in between. The CDR3 loop spans 15 amino acids. In DNA form, the CDR3 reads TGTGCCAGCAGTGAAAGAGCAGGGGAGACCTACGAGCAGTACTTC. Amino acid sequence: CASSERAGETYEQYF.

This rearrangement joins TRBV5-1 to TRBJ2-7; 9 bases line up with TRBD1. CDR3 length: 15 amino acids. Trimming removed 3 bases from V and 6 bases from J; junction bases left unmatched: 10. Per germline, CDR1 SGHRS and CDR2 YFSETQ. DNA of the CDR3: TGCGCCAGCAGCTCGGGGACAGGGTTAATGGGCGAGCAGTACTTC. Translating it yields CASSSGTGLMGEQYF.

This rearrangement joins TRBV4-1 to TRBJ2-7, with TRBD2 matching 8 bases. Germline CDR1 is MGHRA and CDR2 is YSYEKL. There are 16 residues in the CDR3. V gave up 1 base and J gave up 9 bases; unmatched junction bases: 14. The CDR3 DNA reads TGCGCCAGCAGCCAAGTACCTCAGCGGGAGAGGTCTGGGCAGTACTTC. It yields the protein CASSQVPQRERSGQYF.

The chain couples TRBV7-2 to TRBJ1-5, with D possibly matching TRBD1 (5 bases). In germline, CDR1 is SGHTA, CDR2 FQGNSA. The CDR3 is 15 residues long. Trimming shortened V by 1 base and J by 1 base, and 8 bases separated the two germline ends. CDR3 in DNA: TGTGCCAGCAGCTTAGAGGGGAGGAGCAATCAGCCCCAGCATTTT. Protein: CASSLEGRSNQPQHF.

The rearrangement joins TRBV29-1 to TRBJ2-5, with D perhaps TRBD1 (6 bases). Germline V gives CDR1 SQVTM, CDR2 ANQGSEA. The CDR3 totals 12 residues. Trimming removed 2 bases from V and 3 bases from J, with 7 bases in between. The CDR3 sequence is CSVENREETQYF. The CDR3 coding sequence is TGCAGCGTTGAAAACAGGGAAGAGACCCAGTACTTC. The full variable domain, completed using reference TRBV29-1 and TRBJ2-5, is SAVISQKPSRDICQRGTSLTIQCQVDSQVTMMFWYRQQPGQSLTLIATANQGSEATYESGFVIDKFPISRPNLTFSTLTVSNMSPEDSSIYLCSVENREETQYFGPGTRLLVL.

The chain combines TRBV27 with TRBJ2-3, with 9 bases lining up with TRBD2. The CDR3 contains 20 residues. Germline CDR1 reads MNHEY; CDR2 reads SMNVEV (reference sequence). With 6 bases clipped from V and 2 bases from J, the junction kept 21 bases outside the gene matches. This chain's CDR3 is CASSRGTLLVSGSDTDTQYF. CDR3 DNA: TGTGCCAGCAGCCGAGGTACCCTCCTAGTTAGCGGGAGTGACACAGATACGCAGTATTTT.

Only a few counts were recorded for this clone. The chain links TRBV6-1 to TRBJ2-1; a weak D match, TRBD2 (6 bases). CDR1 and CDR2 from the germline V gene are MNHNS and SASEGT. The ends were cut back, 0 bases at V and 12 bases at J, with 21 bases in the middle. The CDR3 covers 16 residues. The CDR3 protein is CASSEAGRNSGNWQFF. The CDR3 DNA reads as TGTGCCAGCAGTGAAGCGGGGAGGAATAGCGGTAACTGGCAGTTCTTC.

V is TRBV6-6 and J is TRBJ1-5; the D is unclear. Germline-derived CDR1 and CDR2 are MNHNY and SVGAGI (reference sequence). With 9 bases removed from V and 3 bases from J, the gap between germline ends came to 15 bases. CDR3 length: 14 amino acids. The CDR3 spells CASRDQAFNQPQHF. The CDR3 DNA reads TGTGCCAGTCGAGACCAAGCTTTCAATCAGCCCCAGCATTTT.

The chain joins TRBV6-5 to TRBJ2-3, with D perhaps assigned TRBD1 or TRBD2 (7 bases each). V was trimmed by 8 bases and J by 4 bases, leaving 19 bases between them. Germline CDR1 is MNHEY and CDR2 is SVGAGI. The CDR3 covers 15 residues. The CDR3 region is CASPWGRGGPDTQYF. CDR3 nucleotide sequence: TGTGCCAGCCCCTGGGGCAGGGGGGGACCAGATACGCAGTATTTT.